The rows below give T cell receptor beta chains drawn from one sample of a study of cytomegalovirus exposure and HLA in healthy donors. Profiled with immunoSEQ multiplex PCR; TCRdb holds only in-frame clones, not every one. Of 150,000 or so clones listed, approximately 86% are singletons. The sample comprised PBMCs. The receptors stem from a woman between 18 and 29 years old in good health and CMV-seronegative. Both conserved end residues are part of each CDR3. The order of the fields is V gene, J gene, clone size, D gene, CDR3 protein, CDR3 DNA. D genes are given only for firm matches. Where a row states a size, it is once, few, many or the class of an expanded clone; other rows omit it.

>TRBV28|TRBJ2-2|.|TRBD2
CASRRLADGTGELFF
TGTGCCAGCAGACGACTAGCGGACGGCACCGGGGAGCTGTTTTTT
>TRBV2|TRBJ2-4|.|.
CASSSLEGAAAKNIQYF
TGTGCCAGCAGCTCCCTCGAAGGGGCCGCGGCCAAAAACATTCAGTACTTC
>TRBV28|TRBJ1-5|.|.
CASGGARRSNQPQHF
TGTGCCAGCGGGGGGGCTAGACGTAGCAATCAGCCCCAGCATTTT
>TRBV30|TRBJ2-2|.|TRBD2
CAWNTGGPIGELFF
TGTGCCTGGAATACGGGGGGGCCGATCGGGGAGCTGTTTTTT
>TRBV2|TRBJ1-5|.|.
CASNGVDQPQHF
TGTGCCAGCAACGGGGTAGATCAGCCCCAGCATTTT
>TRBV14|TRBJ2-7|.|.
CASSQDPEVAGSYEQYF
TGTGCCAGCAGCCAAGATCCGGAAGTGGCAGGCTCCTACGAGCAGTACTTC
>TRBV7-6|TRBJ2-3|.|TRBD2
CASSADSGGRGFTDTQYF
TGTGCCAGCAGCGCTGACTCGGGGGGGAGAGGTTTCACAGATACGCAGTATTTT
>TRBV7-8|TRBJ2-2|.|TRBD1
CASSGRRQGNTGELFF
TGTGCCAGCAGCGGGCGGCGACAGGGTAACACCGGGGAGCTGTTTTTT
>TRBV5-1|TRBJ2-5|once|.
CASSLVPGETQYF
TGCGCCAGCAGCTTGGTACCGGGAGAGACCCAGTACTTC
>TRBV5-4|TRBJ2-7|.|.
CASSLAGVEEQYF
TGTGCCAGCAGCTTGGCAGGGGTCGAGGAGCAGTACTTC
>TRBV29-1|TRBJ1-2|.|.
CSVLSTNYGYTF
TGCAGCGTTCTCAGTACTAACTATGGCTACACCTTC
>TRBV6-5|TRBJ2-7|.|TRBD2
CASSYRGSDEQYF
TGTGCCAGCAGTTATCGCGGGAGCGACGAGCAGTACTTC
>TRBV25-1|TRBJ2-7|.|TRBD1
CASSQPGQGGEQYF
TGTGCCAGCAGTCAGCCGGGACAGGGTGGCGAGCAGTACTTC
>TRBV29-1|TRBJ2-3|.|TRBD1
CSVHQGAATGLTDTQYF
TGCAGCGTCCACCAGGGGGCAGCGACGGGACTCACAGATACGCAGTATTTT
>TRBV5-4|TRBJ2-2|.|TRBD1
CASSPGGANTGELFF
TGTGCCAGCAGCCCAGGGGGAGCGAACACCGGGGAGCTGTTTTTT
>TRBV7-3|TRBJ2-3|.|TRBD1
CASSLTGQGASDTQYF
TGTGCCAGCAGCCTAACTGGACAGGGGGCATCAGATACGCAGTATTTT